This T cell receptor beta chain originates from a study of blood T cell repertoires in COVID-19. About the research overall: Samples of COVID-19 (acute and convalescent) were obtained from the United States, Italy and Spain. In each case, the material was cDNA or gDNA derived from T cells, B-cell-depleted T cells, or PBMCs.

Repertoires were generated with immunoSEQ multiplex PCR, while TCRdb's copy carries only in-frame clones and drops some. This table has fewer than 500,000 clones, around 90% appearing once. Germline CDR1 is MNHEY and CDR2 is SVGAGI. The CDR3 length is 15 residues. Unmatched junction bases numbered 7, after V lost 6 bases and J lost 3 bases. Participants were placed into cohorts based on the clinical history they reported. The sequenced sample was PBMCs or T cells enriched from blood (not recorded which). The sequence was obtained from a woman between 18 and 30 years old with acute COVID-19. V gene TRBV6-5 combines with J gene TRBJ1-4; 7 bases fit TRBD1. The CDR3, as DNA: TGTGCCAGCAGATCTCGCCAGGGGGCTAATGAAAAACTGTTTTTT. Protein product: CASRSRQGANEKLFF.